These 28 T cell receptor beta chains originate from one sample sequenced in a study of CD8+ T cells in alopecia areata. Isolated RNA was reverse transcribed into cDNA used as the sequencing template. Profiled with immunoSEQ multiplex PCR; TCRdb holds only in-frame clones, not every one. The sample yields 150,000 to 200,000 clones, approximately 59% seen once. Sequencing used CD4+ T cells sorted from blood, obtained at week 0. All receptors derive from a human donor with alopecia areata.

The chain couples TRBV6-5 to TRBJ2-1, with D perhaps matching TRBD1 or TRBD2 (5 bases each). The CDR3 spans 14 residues. The germline V gene has CDR1 MNHEY and CDR2 SVGAGI. The V gene lost 7 bases and the J gene lost 7 bases, with 17 bases spanning the gap. In nucleotides, the CDR3 is TGTGCCAGCATTGGGACCTCAGGCCTGAATGAGCAGTTCTTC. Translated: CASIGTSGLNEQFF.

This chain joins TRBV19 and TRBJ1-5; D gene uncertain. The V and J ends lost 9 bases and 4 bases respectively, with 13 bases between them. Germline CDR1 LNHDA, CDR2 SQIVND (reference sequence). The length of the CDR3 is 13 residues. CDR3 loop: CASHENRNQPQHF. The CDR3 nucleotides are TGTGCCAGCCACGAAAATCGGAATCAGCCCCAGCATTTT.

This clone has a single count. The CDR3 nucleotides read TGTGCCAGCTCACCAAACTCCGGATTAGGGGAAAAACTGTTTTTT. Protein: CASSPNSGLGEKLFF. The chain carries TRBV18 and TRBJ1-4; D is unresolved. The CDR3 has 15 residues. The V and J ends lost 2 bases and 8 bases respectively, with 15 bases between them. Germline CDR1 and CDR2: KGHSH and LQKENI. Full variable domain (remainder filled in from reference TRBV18 and TRBJ1-4): NAGVMQNPRHLVRRRGQEARLRCSPMKGHSHVYWYRQLPEEGLKFMVYLQKENIIDESGMPKERFSAEFPKEGPSILRIQQVVRGDSAAYFCASSPNSGLGEKLFFGSGTQLSVL.

The chain uses TRBV5-1 and TRBJ1-2, with 7 bases fitting TRBD1. Germline CDR1 and CDR2: SGHRS and YFSETQ. V gave up 1 base and J gave up 3 bases; unmatched junction bases: 3. The CDR3 extends over 14 amino acids. CDR3 nucleotide sequence: TGCGCCAGCAGCTTGACAGGGGAGGACTATGGCTACACCTTC. Protein product: CASSLTGEDYGYTF.

J is TRBJ2-7 and V is TRBV4-2; no reliable D call. The CDR3 has 15 amino acids. The V end was cut by 0 bases, the J end by 6 bases, with 15 bases between. Germline-derived CDR1 and CDR2 are LGHNA and YNFKEQ. The CDR3 nucleotides are TGTGCCAGCAGCCAAGATTTTCTAGTGAGCCTCGAGCAGTACTTC. Its protein is CASSQDFLVSLEQYF.

This clone was seen just once. V is TRBV4-1 and J is TRBJ1-1, with D hard to call. V was pared by 3 bases and J by 3 bases, with 8 bases between. Germline CDR1 MGHRA, CDR2 YSYEKL. The CDR3 totals 13 residues. In DNA form, the CDR3 reads TGCGCCAGCAGCCACCCCGGAGACACTGAAGCTTTCTTT. This sequence encodes CASSHPGDTEAFF.

This clone was picked up a small number of times. This chain links TRBV25-1 with TRBJ1-6; no firm D call. The CDR3 has 13 amino acids. V lost 10 bases and J 6 bases, leaving 13 bases between the germline ends. Germline V gives CDR1 MGHDK, CDR2 SYGVNS. CDR3 residues: CATAGTVNSPLHF. CDR3 in DNA: TGTGCCACCGCGGGTACAGTTAATTCACCCCTCCACTTT.

The V call is TRBV27, the J call TRBJ1-2; the match to TRBD1 covers 8 bases. V shed 0 bases, J shed 8 bases, and the junction held 8 bases outside the gene matches. The CDR3 length is 15 residues. CDR1 MNHEY and CDR2 SMNVEV come from the germline V gene (reference sequence). Written as DNA, the CDR3 is TGTGCCAGCAGTTTATCGGGGGGGACAGGAGGAGGCTACACCTTC. Translation: CASSLSGGTGGGYTF.

The chain is built from TRBV4-1 and TRBJ2-7; D is unclear. V was clipped by 0 bases and J by 2 bases, with 8 bases between them. The germline V gene has CDR1 MGHRA and CDR2 YSYEKL. The CDR3 contains 14 residues. The CDR3 nucleotides read TGCGCCAGCAGCCAAGATCCTCGCCCCTACGAGCAGTACTTC. Translation gives CASSQDPRPYEQYF.

The chain is built from TRBV6-1 and TRBJ1-5; tentatively, D is TRBD1 (5 bases). CDR1 and CDR2 from the germline V gene are MNHNS and SASEGT. V shed 4 bases and J shed 2 bases, with 9 bases lying between them. This CDR3 has 14 amino acids. CDR3 region: CASSAGNGNQPQHF. The CDR3, as DNA: TGTGCCAGCAGTGCAGGGAATGGCAATCAGCCCCAGCATTTT.

V and J are TRBV30 and TRBJ1-5; D is undetermined. The CDR3 has 14 amino acids. V dropped 1 base and J dropped 2 bases, with 9 bases sitting between them. The V gene's germline CDR1 is GTSNPN and CDR2 SVGIG (reference sequence). This CDR3 is CAWSELNGNQPQHF. The DNA of the CDR3 is TGTGCCTGGAGTGAATTAAACGGCAATCAGCCCCAGCATTTT.

The V and J genes are TRBV29-1 and TRBJ2-5; maybe TRBD2 (6 bases). The V and J ends lost 7 bases and 4 bases respectively, with 13 bases between them. CDR3 size: 12 residues. The germline V gene has CDR1 SQVTM and CDR2 ANQGSEA. The CDR3 spells CSGRDLRETQYF. The CDR3 nucleotides read TGCAGCGGGAGGGACCTGCGAGAGACCCAGTACTTC.

In DNA, the CDR3 is TGTGCCTGGAGTGACCGGAGTAGCGGGGGGCCCTCGGGGTTGAGGGAGCAGTTCTTC. Translation: CAWSDRSSGGPSGLREQFF. This rearrangement joins TRBV30 to TRBJ2-1, with TRBD2 matching 10 bases. Germline-derived CDR1 and CDR2 are GTSNPN and SVGIG (reference sequence). After removal of 1 base from V and 10 bases from J, the junction contained 22 bases not matched to a gene. The length of the CDR3 is 19 residues.

The gene calls are TRBV6-5 and TRBJ2-6; D is undetermined. With 4 bases removed from V and 4 bases from J, the gap between germline ends came to 14 bases. The germline CDR1 and CDR2 sequences are MNHEY and SVGAGI. The CDR3 loop spans 16 amino acids. The CDR3 loop reads CASSSHGTRGANVLTF. Written as DNA, the CDR3 is TGTGCCAGCAGTTCCCACGGCACGCGAGGGGCCAACGTCCTGACTTTC.

This clone was seen a single time. The rearrangement links TRBV11-2 to TRBJ2-5; 8 bases agree with TRBD2. Trimming removed 7 bases from V and 0 bases from J; junction bases left unmatched: 10. The germline CDR1 and CDR2 sequences are SGHAT and FQNNGV. The length of the CDR3 is 16 residues. In nucleotides, the CDR3 is TGTGCCAGCACCCCGGGGGGGATGGGCTACCAAGAGACCCAGTACTTC. Its protein is CASTPGGMGYQETQYF.

This chain connects TRBV15 to TRBJ1-6; tentatively, D is TRBD1 (5 bases). Germline CDR1 is LNHNV and CDR2 is YYDKDF (reference sequence). V lost 0 bases, J lost 11 bases, and 14 bases lay in between. The CDR3 consists of 15 residues. In nucleotides, the CDR3 is TGTGCCACCAGCAGAGATTTGCAGGGAGGCACACCCCTCCACTTT. This codes for CATSRDLQGGTPLHF.

The chain employs TRBV29-1 and TRBJ2-7; D possibly corresponds to TRBD1 (5 bases). V lost 4 bases and J lost 5, with 12 bases in between. The germline gives CDR1 SQVTM, CDR2 ANQGSEA. The CDR3 is made up of 12 amino acids. The CDR3 coding sequence is TGCAGCGTTGGTCAGGGAACAAACGAGCAGTACTTC. The encoded protein is CSVGQGTNEQYF.

Points on this clone: Other DNA sequences in the sample encode the same CDR3. The chain carries TRBV9 and TRBJ2-3, with 8 positions matching TRBD2. The CDR3 spans 16 residues. The trim removed 0 bases at V and 0 bases at J, leaving 3 bases unmatched. Germline V gene lookup returns CDR1 SGDLS and CDR2 YYNGEE. CDR3 residues: CASSVAAGGSTDTQYF. The CDR3 DNA follows: TGTGCCAGCAGCGTAGCGGCGGGGGGAAGCACAGATACGCAGTATTTT.

This clone appeared a few times. The chain employs TRBV4-2 and TRBJ2-7; D is possibly TRBD1 (6 bases). The V gene lost 1 base and the J gene lost 3 bases, with 10 bases spanning the gap. This CDR3 comprises 14 residues. Germline-derived CDR1 and CDR2 are LGHNA and YNFKEQ. CDR3 DNA: TGTGCCAGCAGCCAAGGCCAGGGGAACTACGAGCAGTACTTC. Residues: CASSQGQGNYEQYF.

The chain links TRBV7-9 to TRBJ1-2; no reliable D call. CDR3 size: 11 residues. The germline CDR1 and CDR2 sequences are SEHNR and FQNEAQ (reference sequence). V lost 6 bases and J lost 5, with 7 bases in between. The CDR3 nucleotides are TGTGCCAGCAGTCCGACGTATGGCTACACCTTC. Its translation: CASSPTYGYTF.

The table lists this clone with a count of one. J is TRBJ1-2 and V is TRBV5-6; D not certain. With 2 bases removed from V and 8 bases from J, the gap between germline ends came to 10 bases. CDR1 SGHDT and CDR2 YYEEEE come from the germline V gene. CDR3 length equals 12 residues. Here the CDR3 reads CASSLGLGGYTF. Written as DNA, the CDR3 is TGTGCCAGCAGCTTAGGGCTGGGGGGCTACACCTTC.

The chain uses TRBV7-9 and TRBJ2-1; D gene ambiguous. Deletions cut 5 bases from V and 6 bases from J, with 11 bases between. This CDR3 has 13 amino acids. From germline, CDR1 is SEHNR and CDR2 FQNEAQ (reference sequence). CDR3 in DNA: TGTGCCAGCAGCCTTCGTGGACGCAATGAGCAGTTCTTC. Its translation is CASSLRGRNEQFF.

Only a few counts were recorded for this clone. This chain joins TRBV30 and TRBJ1-2; D may be TRBD1 (5 bases). V lost 6 bases to trimming and J lost 8 bases, with 16 bases between them. CDR1 and CDR2 (germline): GTSNPN, SVGIG (reference sequence). The CDR3 runs 12 residues. The DNA for the CDR3 is TGTGCCTGCGCAAGAGGGGTTGCGGGCTACACCTTC. Translation gives CACARGVAGYTF.

The gene calls are TRBV29-1 and TRBJ1-2; a weak D match, TRBD1 (6 bases). The germline V gene has CDR1 SQVTM and CDR2 ANQGSEA. V was cut by 4 bases and J by 6 bases, with 15 bases left in between. There are 13 residues in the CDR3. The CDR3, as DNA: TGCAGCGTTGTCTACAGGAGGGGGGATGGCTACACCTTC. Amino acid sequence: CSVVYRRGDGYTF.

The chain's CDR3 is CASSLWETQYF. The CDR3 DNA reads as TGTGCCAGCAGTCTATGGGAGACCCAGTACTTC. This chain connects TRBV2 to TRBJ2-5; no clear D gene. The CDR3 spans 11 residues. The V gene lost 5 bases and the J gene lost 5 bases, with 6 bases spanning the gap. Germline CDR1 SNHLY, CDR2 FYNNEI.

This chain joins TRBV20-1 and TRBJ2-3, with 7 bases matching TRBD1. Germline V gene data show CDR1 as DFQATT and CDR2 as SNEGSKA (reference sequence). The CDR3 totals 11 residues. Unmatched junction bases numbered 5, after V lost 5 bases and J lost 9 bases. CDR3 residues: CSASDRVTQYF. Written as DNA, the CDR3 is TGCAGTGCTTCCGACAGGGTCACGCAGTATTTT.

This sequence joins TRBV4-3 and TRBJ1-2; 8 bases are a match to TRBD1. CDR3 length: 15 amino acids. With V trimmed by 0 bases and J by 5 bases, 5 bases remained unmatched. Per the germline V gene, CDR1 is LGHNA and CDR2 is YSLEER. This chain's CDR3 is CASSQDPGGWYGYTF. The CDR3 nucleotides read TGCGCCAGCAGCCAAGATCCAGGGGGCTGGTATGGCTACACCTTC.

This clone was counted a few times. CDR3 bases: TGTGCCAGCAGTGAATGGGTCAGGGGCGACGAGCAGTACTTC. It encodes CASSEWVRGDEQYF. This sequence joins TRBV6-1 and TRBJ2-7; TRBD1 is a possible D gene (6 bases). The CDR3 sequence is 14 residues long. Per the germline V gene, CDR1 is MNHNS and CDR2 is SASEGT. Trimming pared 2 bases from V and 5 bases from J, leaving 13 bases between.